The source of this TCR beta chain is a study of blood T cell repertoires in COVID-19. Study summary: Collection of acute and convalescent COVID-19 samples took place in the United States, Italy and Spain. Sources were T cells, B-cell-depleted T cells, or PBMCs; the material itself was cDNA or gDNA.

Germline V gene sequence: CDR1 WSHSY, CDR2 SAAADI. This CDR3 contains 16 residues. V dropped 6 bases and J dropped 6 bases, with 21 bases sitting between them. Authors' analysis steps: From reference gene primer amplification, estimates of nucleated cell counts were derived. Profiled with immunoSEQ multiplex PCR; TCRdb holds only in-frame clones, not every one. V and J calls and clone size are those listed in that table; D and trimming were worked out from the DNA. In the table there are some 150,000 clones, 80% to 90% of which are singletons. Sequenced sample: peripheral blood. The rearrangement joins TRBV10-2 to TRBJ1-5; maybe TRBD1 (6 bases). This TCR was sampled from a woman aged 40 to 50 with acute or convalescent COVID-19. The CDR3 bases are TGCGCCAGCAGGCCTGATGCACAGGGTTATAGTCAGCCCCAGCATTTT. Its translation: CASRPDAQGYSQPQHF.